Listed here is a single T cell receptor beta chain. Its matching antigen is unknown. The data belong to a study of cytomegalovirus exposure and HLA in healthy donors. General study findings and limits: Most TCR sequences were uncommon, yet certain public TCRs appeared in many donors. The CMV antigen specificity of a few CMV-associated chains was confirmed through in vitro analysis.

The germline V and J ends were trimmed by 0 bases and 0 bases, with 5 bases remaining between them. Germline V gene data show CDR1 as LNHDA and CDR2 as SQIVND (reference sequence). This CDR3 region has 15 residues. This table comes from immunoSEQ multiplex PCR, and its TCRdb copy is limited to in-frame clones, with some not included. The repertoire includes 150,000 to 200,000 clones, roughly nine tenths of them detected once, and approximately 10% sits in the top ten. The sequencing input was PBMCs. The chain links TRBV19 to TRBJ1-4; D remains unclear. This sequence was found in a woman between 18 and 30 years old in good health and CMV-seropositive. CDR3 DNA sequence: TGTGCCAGTAGTATAGACCGAGCAACTAATGAAAAACTGTTTTTT. This sequence encodes CASSIDRATNEKLFF.